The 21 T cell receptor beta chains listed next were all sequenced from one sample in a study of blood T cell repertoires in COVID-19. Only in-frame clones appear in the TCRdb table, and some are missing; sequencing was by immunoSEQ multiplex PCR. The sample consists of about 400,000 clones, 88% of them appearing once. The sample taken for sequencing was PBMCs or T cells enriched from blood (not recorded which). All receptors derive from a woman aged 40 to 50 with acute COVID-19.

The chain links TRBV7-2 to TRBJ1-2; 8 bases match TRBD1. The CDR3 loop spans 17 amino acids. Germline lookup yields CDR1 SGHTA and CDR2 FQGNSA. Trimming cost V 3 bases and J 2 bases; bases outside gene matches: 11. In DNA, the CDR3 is TGTGCCAGCAGCTTGGACGTCCGGGACAGGTTGAACTATGGCTACACCTTC. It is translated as CASSLDVRDRLNYGYTF.

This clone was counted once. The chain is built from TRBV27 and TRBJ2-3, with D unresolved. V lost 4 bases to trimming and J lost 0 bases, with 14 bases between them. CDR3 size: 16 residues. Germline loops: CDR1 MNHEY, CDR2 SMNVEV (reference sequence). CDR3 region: CASSSSSSGSTDTQYF. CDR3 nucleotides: TGTGCCAGCAGTTCCAGTAGCTCGGGTAGCACAGATACGCAGTATTTT.

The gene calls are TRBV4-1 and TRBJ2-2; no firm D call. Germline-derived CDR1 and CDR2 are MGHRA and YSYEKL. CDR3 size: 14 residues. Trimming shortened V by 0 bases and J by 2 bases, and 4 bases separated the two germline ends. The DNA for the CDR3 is TGCGCCAGCAGCCAAGACCCAAACACCGGGGAGCTGTTTTTT. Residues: CASSQDPNTGELFF.

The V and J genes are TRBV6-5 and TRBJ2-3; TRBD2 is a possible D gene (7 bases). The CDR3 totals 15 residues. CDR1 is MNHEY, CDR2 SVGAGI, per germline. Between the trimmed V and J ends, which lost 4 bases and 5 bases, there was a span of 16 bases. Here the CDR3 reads CASSFGGRVRDTQYF. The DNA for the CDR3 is TGTGCCAGCAGTTTCGGGGGGCGGGTAAGAGATACGCAGTATTTT.

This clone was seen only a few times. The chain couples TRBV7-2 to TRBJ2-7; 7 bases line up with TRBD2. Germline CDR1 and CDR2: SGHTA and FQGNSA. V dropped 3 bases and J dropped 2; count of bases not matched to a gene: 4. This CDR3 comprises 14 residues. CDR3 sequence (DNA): TGTGCCAGCAGCTTCGGCGGGGGTCCCTACGAGCAGTACTTC. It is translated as CASSFGGGPYEQYF.

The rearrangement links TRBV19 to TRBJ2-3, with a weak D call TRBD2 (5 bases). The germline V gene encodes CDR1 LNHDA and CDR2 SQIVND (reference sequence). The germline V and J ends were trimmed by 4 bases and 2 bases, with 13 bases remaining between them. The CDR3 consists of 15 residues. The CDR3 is CASSSTGIHTDTQYF. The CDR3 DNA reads TGTGCCAGTAGTAGCACCGGGATACACACAGATACGCAGTATTTT.

CDR3 in amino acids: CASSPGTSTTDTQYF. The CDR3 bases are TGCGCCAGCAGCCCCGGGACTAGCACCACAGATACGCAGTATTTT. The chain carries TRBV5-1 and TRBJ2-3; 9 bases agree with TRBD2. CDR3 length equals 15 residues. The junction had 5 bases not matched to a gene; V was cut back by 4 bases and J by 2 bases. The germline V gene encodes CDR1 SGHRS and CDR2 YFSETQ.

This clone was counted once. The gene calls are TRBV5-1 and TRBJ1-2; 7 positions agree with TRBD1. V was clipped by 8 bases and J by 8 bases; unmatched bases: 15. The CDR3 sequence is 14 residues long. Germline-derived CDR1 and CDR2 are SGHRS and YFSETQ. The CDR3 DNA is TGCGCCAGTCAGACAGGGCTGCATCAAAGAGGCTACACCTTC. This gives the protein CASQTGLHQRGYTF.

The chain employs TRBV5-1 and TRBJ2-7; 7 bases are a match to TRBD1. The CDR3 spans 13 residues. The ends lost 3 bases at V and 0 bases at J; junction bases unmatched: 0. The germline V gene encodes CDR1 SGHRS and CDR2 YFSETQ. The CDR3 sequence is CASSWDSSYEQYF. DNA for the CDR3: TGCGCCAGCAGCTGGGACAGCTCCTACGAGCAGTACTTC. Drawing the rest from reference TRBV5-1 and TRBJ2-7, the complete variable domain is KAGVTQTPRYLIKTRGQQVTLSCSPISGHRSVSWYQQTPGQGLQFLFEYFSETQRNKGNFPGRFSGRQFSNSRSEMNVSTLELGDSALYLCASSWDSSYEQYFGPGTRLTVT.

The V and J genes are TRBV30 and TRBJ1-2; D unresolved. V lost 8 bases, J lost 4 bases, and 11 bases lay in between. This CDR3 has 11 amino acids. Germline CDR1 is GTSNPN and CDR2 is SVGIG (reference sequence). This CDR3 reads CAGVDGYGYTF. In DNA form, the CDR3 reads TGTGCCGGAGTAGACGGCTATGGCTACACCTTC.

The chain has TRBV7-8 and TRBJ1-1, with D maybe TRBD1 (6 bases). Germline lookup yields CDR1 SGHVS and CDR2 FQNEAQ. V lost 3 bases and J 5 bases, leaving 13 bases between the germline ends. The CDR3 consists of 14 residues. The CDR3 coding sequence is TGTGCCAGCAGCTTTCAGGGGACGAGTACTGAAGCTTTCTTT. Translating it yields CASSFQGTSTEAFF.

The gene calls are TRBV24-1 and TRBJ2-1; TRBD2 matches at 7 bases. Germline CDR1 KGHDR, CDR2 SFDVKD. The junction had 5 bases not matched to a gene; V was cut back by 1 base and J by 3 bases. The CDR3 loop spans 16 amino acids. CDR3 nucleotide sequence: TGTGCCACCAGTGATTTTTTCGCGGGAGACTACAATGAGCAGTTCTTC. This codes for CATSDFFAGDYNEQFF.

The CDR3 reads CASSLDRAGADTQYF. For the CDR3, the DNA is TGTGCCAGCAGCTTAGACAGGGCGGGGGCAGATACGCAGTATTTT. V and J are TRBV7-8 and TRBJ2-3; D might be TRBD2 (7 bases). Trimming pared 1 base from V and 4 bases from J, leaving 12 bases between. CDR3 size: 15 residues. Germline loops: CDR1 SGHVS, CDR2 FQNEAQ.

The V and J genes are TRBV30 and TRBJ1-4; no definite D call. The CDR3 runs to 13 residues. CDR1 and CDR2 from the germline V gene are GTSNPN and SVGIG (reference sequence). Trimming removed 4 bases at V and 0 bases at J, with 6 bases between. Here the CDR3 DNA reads TGTGCCTGGAACAGAGCAACTAATGAAAAACTGTTTTTT. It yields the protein CAWNRATNEKLFF.

DNA for the CDR3: TGTGCCAGCAGCCGGAAGGGGGTTGACTATGGCTACACCTTC. It yields the protein CASSRKGVDYGYTF. The chain uses TRBV6-5 and TRBJ1-2; D is perhaps TRBD1 (6 bases). The CDR3 covers 14 residues. The V and J ends lost 6 bases and 3 bases respectively, with 14 bases between them. CDR1 and CDR2 from the germline V gene are MNHEY and SVGAGI.

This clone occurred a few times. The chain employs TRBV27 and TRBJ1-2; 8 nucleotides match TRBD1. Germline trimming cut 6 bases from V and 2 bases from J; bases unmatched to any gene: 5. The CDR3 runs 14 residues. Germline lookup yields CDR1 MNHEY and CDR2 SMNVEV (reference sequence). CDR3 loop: CASRYAGGNYGYTF. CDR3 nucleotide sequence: TGTGCCAGCAGGTATGCAGGGGGCAACTATGGCTACACCTTC.

The CDR3 spells CASSKKRTENYEQYF. The DNA of the CDR3 is TGTGCCAGCAGTAAAAAACGGACAGAGAACTACGAGCAGTACTTC. V and J are TRBV6-5 and TRBJ2-7, with D tentatively TRBD1 (6 bases). Germline V CDR1 and CDR2: MNHEY, SVGAGI. The CDR3 is made up of 15 amino acids. Between the trimmed V and J ends, which lost 5 bases and 3 bases, there was a span of 17 bases.

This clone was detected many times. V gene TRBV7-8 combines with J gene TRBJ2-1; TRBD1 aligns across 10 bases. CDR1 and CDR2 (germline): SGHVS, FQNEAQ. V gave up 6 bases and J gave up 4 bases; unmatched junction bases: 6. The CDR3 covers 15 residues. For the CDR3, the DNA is TGTGCCAGCAGTTCTGACAGGGGGCCTTACAATGAGCAGTTCTTC. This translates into CASSSDRGPYNEQFF.

The CDR3 DNA reads TGTGCCAGCAGTGAATTTTTCGGGTACGAGCAGTACTTC. Its protein is CASSEFFGYEQYF. The rearrangement joins TRBV25-1 to TRBJ2-7; D not resolved. The CDR3 is 13 amino acids. The V gene lost 1 base and the J gene lost 4 bases, with 8 bases spanning the gap. Germline loops: CDR1 MGHDK, CDR2 SYGVNS.

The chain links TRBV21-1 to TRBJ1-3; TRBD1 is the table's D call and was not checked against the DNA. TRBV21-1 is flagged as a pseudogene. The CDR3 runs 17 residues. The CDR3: CASSKIEKQGSGNTIYF. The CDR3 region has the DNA TGTGCCAGCAGCAAAATAGAGAAGCAGGGCTCTGGAAACACCATATATTTT.

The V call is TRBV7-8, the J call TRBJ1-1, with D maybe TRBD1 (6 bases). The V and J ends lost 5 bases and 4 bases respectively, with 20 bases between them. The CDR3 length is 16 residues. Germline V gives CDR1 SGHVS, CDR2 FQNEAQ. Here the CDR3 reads CASSPFGQQGFTEAFF. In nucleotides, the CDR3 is TGTGCCAGCAGCCCCTTTGGACAACAGGGTTTCACTGAAGCTTTCTTT.